One sample yielded the 4 T cell receptor beta chains listed below, sequenced in a study of cytomegalovirus exposure and HLA in healthy donors. 60 Vbeta and 13 Jbeta primers were used in PCR. Repertoires were generated with immunoSEQ multiplex PCR, while TCRdb's copy carries only in-frame clones and drops some. Here the sample spans 110,000 to 150,000 clones, over 70% being singletons. The material sequenced was PBMCs. The receptors were sampled from a male donor in good health and CMV-seronegative.

The V gene is TRBV5-8, the J gene TRBJ1-1; D gene ambiguous. Trimming shortened V by 0 bases and J by 1 base, and 7 bases separated the two germline ends. This CDR3 is built from 14 residues. Germline CDR1 and CDR2: SGHTS and YDEGEE. CDR3 sequence (DNA): TGTGCCAGCAGCTTGGGCCTCGGGAACACTGAAGCTTTCTTT. It codes for CASSLGLGNTEAFF.

V usage is TRBV28 and J usage is TRBJ1-4; no firm D call. V lost 1 base to trimming and J lost 6 bases, with 6 bases between them. Germline CDR1 reads MDHEN; CDR2 reads SYDVKM. The CDR3 sequence is 13 residues long. CDR3: CASSLYGDEKLFF. The CDR3 DNA reads as TGTGCCAGCAGTTTATACGGGGATGAAAAACTGTTTTTT.

The rearrangement links TRBV9 to TRBJ1-1, with D possibly being TRBD1 (6 bases). CDR3 length: 13 residues. V lost 4 bases, J lost 4 bases, and 11 bases lay in between. Per the germline V gene, CDR1 is SGDLS and CDR2 is YYNGEE. Here the CDR3 reads CASSQGFFTEAFF. CDR3 bases: TGTGCCAGCAGCCAGGGGTTCTTCACTGAAGCTTTCTTT.

This chain uses TRBV6-4 with TRBJ2-1; 9 bases line up with TRBD2. Germline CDR1 is MRHNA and CDR2 is SNTAGT. V shed 3 bases, J shed 5 bases, and the junction held 5 bases outside the gene matches. This CDR3 contains 15 residues. The CDR3 DNA reads as TGTGCCAGCAGTGAGGAAGCGGGGGGCCACAATGAGCAGTTCTTC. It codes for CASSEEAGGHNEQFF.